A selection of T cell receptor beta chains follows, all from one sample in a study of cytomegalovirus exposure and HLA in healthy donors. The method was immunoSEQ multiplex PCR; TCRdb's version includes in-frame clones alone and lacks a portion of them. This sample has around 100,000 clones, with roughly 70% found just once. Sequencing was done on a sample of PBMCs. All receptors derive from a young woman in good health and CMV-seropositive. CDR3s include the opening cysteine and the closing phenylalanine or tryptophan. The order of the fields is V gene, clone size, CDR3 length, D gene, J gene, CDR3 DNA, CDR3 protein. A D gene is named only where the DNA matches it firmly. Expanded clones are given a class, and other clones once, few, many or no size at all.

TRBV4-2	-	15	TRBD1	TRBJ2-5	TGTGCCAGCAGCCAGGATCGGGACAGGGGGGGAACCCAGTACTTC	CASSQDRDRGGTQYF
TRBV28	-	13	-	TRBJ2-1	TGTGCCAGCAGTTTCGGGGGAAACAATGAGCAGTTCTTC	CASSFGGNNEQFF
TRBV25-1	-	14	TRBD2	TRBJ2-1	TGTGCCAGCAGTGAATGGACTAGTCTCAATGAGCAGTTCTTC	CASSEWTSLNEQFF
TRBV19	once	15	TRBD2	TRBJ2-1	TGTGCCAGTAGTATGTCCGGGACTAGCGGGGGGGCTCAGTTCTTC	CASSMSGTSGGAQFF
TRBV5-6	few	13	TRBD1	TRBJ2-7	TGTGCCAGCAGTCGACAGGGGAAGTCCGAGCAGTACTTC	CASSRQGKSEQYF
TRBV5-1	-	14	-	TRBJ2-1	TGCGCCAGCAGTGCGGGAAACTCCTACAATGAGCAGTTCTTC	CASSAGNSYNEQFF
TRBV5-1	-	14	TRBD2	TRBJ2-1	TGCGCCAGTTCCCCCGGGACTAGCTACAATGAGCAGTTCTTC	CASSPGTSYNEQFF
TRBV7-2	-	14	TRBD2	TRBJ2-7	TGTGCCAGCAGCTTAGTGGGACTAGCGGGCGAGCAGTACTTC	CASSLVGLAGEQYF
TRBV4-3	-	13	-	TRBJ2-1	TGCGCCAGCAGCGTCCTAGCGAGAGGTGAGCAGTTCTTC	CASSVLARGEQFF
TRBV5-5	-	13	-	TRBJ2-7	TGTGCCAGCAGCAGGGACATATTCAACGAGCAGTACTTC	CASSRDIFNEQYF
TRBV5-1	few	15	-	TRBJ2-5	TGCGCCAGCAGCTTGCAACCAGGGCACCAAGAGACCCAGTACTTC	CASSLQPGHQETQYF
TRBV4-3	many	15	-	TRBJ2-1	TGCGCCAGCAGCCAAGTCGCCTTAGCGGACAATGAGCAGTTCTTC	CASSQVALADNEQFF
TRBV9	-	12	-	TRBJ2-7	TGTGCCAGCAGCCCCCCCGGGGGCGAGCAGTACTTC	CASSPPGGEQYF
TRBV2	-	14	TRBD1	TRBJ1-4	TGTGCCAGCAGTTTTGGACAGGAAACTGAAAAACTGTTTTTT	CASSFGQETEKLFF
TRBV2	once	15	-	TRBJ2-2	TGTGCCAGCAGTGGCCGGGACTTAGGGACCGGGGAGCTGTTTTTT	CASSGRDLGTGELFF
TRBV4-3	-	15	TRBD1	TRBJ2-7	TGCGCCAGCAGTGCCGGGACAGGGAACTCCTACGAGCAGTACTTC	CASSAGTGNSYEQYF
TRBV28	-	11	-	TRBJ1-3	TGTGTCAGCAGTTACTCTAACACCATATATTTT	CVSSYSNTIYF
TRBV12-5	-	14	-	TRBJ2-7	TGTGCTAGTGGTTTAGGCCAGAGGGCCCACGAGCAGTACTTC	CASGLGQRAHEQYF
TRBV5-6	-	15	TRBD1	TRBJ2-7	TGTGCCAGCAGCTTGCAGGGACAGGGGAACTACGAGCAGTACTTC	CASSLQGQGNYEQYF
TRBV27	-	16	-	TRBJ2-7	TGTGCCAGCAGGCCGATGGGGGGGGGCCTCTCCTACGAGCAGTACTTC	CASRPMGGGLSYEQYF
TRBV15	-	16	-	TRBJ2-4	TGTGCCACCAGCAGAAACCCCCGGGAGTCTCAAAACATTCAGTACTTC	CATSRNPRESQNIQYF
TRBV6-6	-	16	-	TRBJ1-2	TGTGCCAGCAGTGCACTAACGGGAGGGGGTAACTATGGCTACACCTTC	CASSALTGGGNYGYTF
TRBV4-1	-	14	TRBD1	TRBJ2-5	TGCGCCAGCAGTCCCGACAGGGGGCGGGAGACCCAGTACTTC	CASSPDRGRETQYF
TRBV14	-	16	TRBD1	TRBJ2-7	TGTGCCAGCAGCCACTCCGACAGGGGGGTTCCCTACGAGCAGTACTTC	CASSHSDRGVPYEQYF
TRBV5-1	-	14	TRBD2	TRBJ2-3	TGCGCCAGCAGCTTACTAGCGGTCACAGATACGCAGTATTTT	CASSLLAVTDTQYF
TRBV28	-	14	-	TRBJ1-2	TGTGCCAGCAGTCCTCCCGAGCGCCCTTATGGCTACACCTTC	CASSPPERPYGYTF
TRBV5-1	-	16	TRBD1	TRBJ1-1	TGCGCCAGCAGCTTGGGGACAGGAGTTATGAACACTGAAGCTTTCTTT	CASSLGTGVMNTEAFF
TRBV11-1	-	14	-	TRBJ2-1	TGTGCCAGCAGCTTAGAAGGGGTGGTCAATGAGCAGTTCTTC	CASSLEGVVNEQFF
TRBV2	-	15	-	TRBJ2-7	TGTGCCAGTAAGGGAGGTAGTGGCCCATCCTACGAGCAGTACTTC	CASKGGSGPSYEQYF
TRBV6-1	-	14	-	TRBJ1-1	TGTGCCAGCAGCAGTGACAGGACAAACACTGAAGCTTTCTTT	CASSSDRTNTEAFF
TRBV4-3	-	14	-	TRBJ1-2	TGCGCCAGCAGCCAAGATTGGGCAGGGAATGGCTACACCTTC	CASSQDWAGNGYTF
TRBV7-3	once	14	TRBD2	TRBJ2-7	TGTGCCAGCAGCTCGGGGGGGGTACCCTCTCAGCAGTACTTC	CASSSGGVPSQQYF
TRBV7-2	large	15	TRBD1	TRBJ2-1	TGTGCCAGCAGCTTAGGACAGGGGCCATTCAATGAGCAGTTCTTC	CASSLGQGPFNEQFF